The 22 T cell receptor beta chains given below trace back to one sample, sequenced in a study of blood T cell repertoires in COVID-19. Profiled with immunoSEQ multiplex PCR; TCRdb holds only in-frame clones, not every one. The data hold nearly 250,000 clones, with 70% to 85% observed a single time. Source material: peripheral blood. Receptors originate from a woman aged 80 or over with acute or convalescent COVID-19.

This clone was seen only a few times. The V call is TRBV9, the J call TRBJ2-5, with D perhaps matching TRBD2 (6 bases). CDR1 and CDR2 (germline): SGDLS, YYNGEE. V lost 4 bases to trimming and J lost 8 bases, with 18 bases between them. This CDR3 region has 14 residues. The DNA for the CDR3 is TGTGCCAGCAGCTCGGGACTGGCCCCAGACACCCAGTACTTC. Residues: CASSSGLAPDTQYF.

The chain carries TRBV2 and TRBJ2-7, with D possibly TRBD1 on 6 matching bases. Germline V gene data show CDR1 as SNHLY and CDR2 as FYNNEI. Trimming shortened V by 6 bases and J by 3 bases, and 12 bases separated the two germline ends. The CDR3 spans 13 residues. The CDR3 region has the DNA TGTGCCAGCAGCGAACGGGACATCTACGAGCAGTACTTC. Translation gives CASSERDIYEQYF. The whole variable domain, filled in from reference TRBV2 and TRBJ2-7, reads EPEVTQTPSHQVTQMGQEVILRCVPISNHLYFYWYRQILGQKVEFLVSFYNNEISEKSEIFDDQFSVERPDGSNFTLKIRSTKLEDSAMYFCASSERDIYEQYFGPGTRLTVT.

This clone showed up just once. The gene calls are TRBV5-6 and TRBJ1-3; perhaps TRBD1 as D (5 bases). The V gene's germline CDR1 is SGHDT and CDR2 YYEEEE. Deletions cut 4 bases from V and 5 bases from J, with 7 bases between. CDR3 size: 12 residues. The CDR3 is CASSDRRNTIYF. DNA of the CDR3: TGTGCCAGCAGCGACAGACGAAACACCATATATTTT.

The V gene is TRBV7-2, the J gene TRBJ2-5, with no clear D. CDR3 length: 15 residues. V was shortened by 2 bases and J by 2 bases, with 12 bases between the two germline ends. The germline V gene has CDR1 SGHTA and CDR2 FQGNSA. DNA for the CDR3: TGTGCCAGCAGCTTATACAGTATGGATCAAGAGACCCAGTACTTC. It encodes CASSLYSMDQETQYF.

The rearrangement uses TRBV7-2 and TRBJ2-7; tentatively, D is TRBD1 (5 bases). The CDR3 totals 14 residues. Germline V gene sequence: CDR1 SGHTA, CDR2 FQGNSA. Trimming took off 0 bases at V and 5 bases at J, with 11 bases between the two ends. The CDR3 spells CASSLAGVTNEQYF. The CDR3 DNA is TGTGCCAGCAGCTTAGCAGGGGTTACCAACGAGCAGTACTTC.

The V call is TRBV2, the J call TRBJ2-1; maybe TRBD2 (6 bases). V was trimmed by 5 bases and J by 2 bases, leaving 16 bases between them. The CDR3 covers 16 residues. The germline V gene encodes CDR1 SNHLY and CDR2 FYNNEI. CDR3 loop: CASSSERDSTYNEQFF. The CDR3 DNA reads TGTGCCAGCAGTTCCGAAAGGGACTCAACCTACAATGAGCAGTTCTTC.

This rearrangement joins TRBV6-1 to TRBJ2-1; 8 bases are a match to TRBD1. The CDR3 covers 15 residues. With V trimmed by 2 bases and J by 9 bases, 9 bases remained unmatched. Germline assignment: CDR1 MNHNS and CDR2 SASEGT. CDR3 amino acids: CASSEMFGRGREQFF. DNA for the CDR3: TGTGCCAGCAGTGAAATGTTTGGCAGGGGGCGTGAGCAGTTCTTC.

V and J are TRBV5-1 and TRBJ2-5; 7 nucleotides line up with TRBD2. This CDR3 has 16 amino acids. Germline V gene data show CDR1 as SGHRS and CDR2 as YFSETQ. The junction had 11 bases not matched to a gene; V was cut back by 1 base and J by 5 bases. CDR3 loop: CASSLRWEGRSETQYF. The CDR3 nucleotides are TGCGCCAGCAGCTTGCGTTGGGAGGGGAGATCCGAGACCCAGTACTTC.

The chain joins TRBV19 to TRBJ1-1; TRBD1 is a possible D gene (5 bases). With 7 bases removed from V and 6 bases from J, the gap between germline ends came to 12 bases. From germline, CDR1 is LNHDA and CDR2 SQIVND (reference sequence). This CDR3 has 12 amino acids. Here the CDR3 reads CASKNQGSEAFF. For the CDR3, the DNA is TGTGCCAGTAAGAACCAGGGTTCTGAAGCTTTCTTT.

The rearrangement uses TRBV7-9 and TRBJ1-2; D is perhaps TRBD1 (5 bases). Germline V CDR1 and CDR2: SEHNR, FQNEAQ (reference sequence). This CDR3 has 15 residues. V was cut by 1 base and J by 8 bases, with 17 bases left in between. The CDR3 loop reads CASSLGQGEGYGYTF. Written as DNA, the CDR3 is TGTGCCAGCAGCTTAGGCCAAGGGGAGGGGTACGGCTACACCTTC.

This clone is a singleton in its sample. The genes are TRBV12-3 or TRBV12-4 and TRBJ1-1; 9 nucleotides agree with TRBD1. V gave up 5 bases and J gave up 4 bases; unmatched junction bases: 2. The CDR3 totals 13 residues. The CDR3 here is CASSRDRVTEAFF. In nucleotides, the CDR3 is TGTGCCAGCAGTCGGGACAGGGTCACTGAAGCTTTCTTT.

This chain links TRBV7-9 with TRBJ2-5, with TRBD1 as a possible D gene (6 bases). Trimming took off 5 bases at V and 2 bases at J, with 15 bases between the two ends. Germline V CDR1 and CDR2: SEHNR, FQNEAQ (reference sequence). The CDR3 length is 15 residues. The DNA of the CDR3 is TGTGCCAGCAGCCGCGAACAGGGTCGACAAGAGACCCAGTACTTC. Residues: CASSREQGRQETQYF.

The chain has TRBV18 and TRBJ2-5, with a weak D call TRBD1 (5 bases). CDR1 and CDR2 (germline): KGHSH, LQKENI. V was trimmed by 0 bases and J by 5 bases, leaving 13 bases between them. The CDR3 covers 15 residues. Written as DNA, the CDR3 is TGTGCCAGCTCACCACCCGGCGGAAAGGGGGAGACCCAGTACTTC. This codes for CASSPPGGKGETQYF.

The chain is built from TRBV6-6 and TRBJ2-1; 10 bases are shared with TRBD1. Germline CDR1 is MNHNY and CDR2 is SVGAGI (reference sequence). After removal of 5 bases from V and 4 bases from J, the junction contained 2 bases not matched to a gene. CDR3 size: 14 residues. As DNA, the CDR3 is TGTGCCAGCAGTGGGACAGGGGCATACAATGAGCAGTTCTTC. Its translation is CASSGTGAYNEQFF.

The chain recombines TRBV9 with TRBJ1-3; D uncertain. This CDR3 is built from 17 residues. Germline CDR1 and CDR2: SGDLS and YYNGEE. The V and J ends lost 4 bases and 2 bases respectively, with 19 bases between them. As DNA, the CDR3 is TGTGCCAGCAGCCCTAGTTCGACCGCGTCAGCTGGAAACACCATATATTTT. Its translation: CASSPSSTASAGNTIYF. The entire variable domain, with the rest obtained from reference TRBV9 and TRBJ1-3, is as follows: DSGVTQTPKHLITATGQRVTLRCSPRSGDLSVYWYQQSLDQGLQFLIQYYNGEERAKGNILERFSAQQFPDLHSELNLSSLELGDSALYFCASSPSSTASAGNTIYFGEGSWLTVV.

The DNA for the CDR3 is TGTGCCAGCAGTGGGGCAGGTGAGACCCAGTACTTC. It translates to CASSGAGETQYF. This sequence joins TRBV12-3 or TRBV12-4 and TRBJ2-5; D perhaps matches TRBD1 (5 bases). With 5 bases removed from V and 5 bases from J, the gap between germline ends came to 9 bases. The CDR3 sequence is 12 residues long.

V and J are TRBV27 and TRBJ2-1; TRBD2 matches 7 bases. The ends lost 3 bases at V and 0 bases at J; junction bases unmatched: 8. This CDR3 is 17 amino acids long. CDR1 and CDR2 (germline): MNHEY, SMNVEV (reference sequence). The CDR3 DNA reads TGTGCCAGCAGTTTCTACCAAGGCGGGAGCTCCTACAATGAGCAGTTCTTC. Translated, it gives CASSFYQGGSSYNEQFF.

V is TRBV6-2 or TRBV6-3 and J is TRBJ2-1; D is possibly TRBD1 (6 bases). This CDR3 has 15 amino acids. Germline V lookup: CDR1 MNHEY, CDR2 SVGEGT. Trimming left V 6 bases short and J 1 base short, with 13 bases between. CDR3 region: CASSFRGGSYNEQFF. CDR3 nucleotides: TGTGCCAGCAGCTTCAGGGGTGGGTCCTACAATGAGCAGTTCTTC.

V usage is TRBV4-1 and J usage is TRBJ1-3, with 11 bases aligning to TRBD1. Germline CDR1 and CDR2: MGHRA and YSYEKL. With 5 bases clipped from V and 0 bases from J, the junction kept 9 bases outside the gene matches. This CDR3 is built from 18 residues. The CDR3 DNA reads TGCGCCAGCAGCGGCGGGACAGGGGGGTCAGGCTCTGGAAACACCATATATTTT. Residues: CASSGGTGGSGSGNTIYF.

This clone has just a few counts. The chain recombines TRBV19 with TRBJ1-6, with D uncertain. V was pared by 3 bases and J by 7 bases, with 10 bases between. The CDR3 runs 14 residues. Germline CDR1 reads LNHDA; CDR2 reads SQIVND (reference sequence). The CDR3 DNA follows: TGTGCCAGTAGTATCGCAGGCATCAATTCACCCCTCCACTTT. It encodes CASSIAGINSPLHF.

The chain joins TRBV18 to TRBJ2-2; 9 nucleotides match TRBD1. After removal of 4 bases from V and 3 bases from J, the junction contained 12 bases not matched to a gene. Germline loops: CDR1 KGHSH, CDR2 LQKENI. This CDR3 has 18 amino acids. The CDR3 coding sequence is TGTGCCAGCTCACGTCGGACAGGGGATGCGTCAGACACCGGGGAGCTGTTTTTT. This translates into CASSRRTGDASDTGELFF.

The V gene is TRBV12-3 or TRBV12-4, the J gene TRBJ1-4; 9 nucleotides line up with TRBD1. The CDR3 has 12 residues. V lost 6 bases, J lost 11 bases, and 4 bases stayed unmatched. The CDR3 region is CASRGTGIKLFF. The CDR3 region has the DNA TGTGCCAGCAGGGGGACAGGGATCAAACTGTTTTTT.